The T cell receptor (beta chain) under discussion was sequenced for a study of OX40 agonist ivuxolimab in advanced cancers. Study-level results: CD8+ T cells were the subset that, on average, had more expanded clones than CD4+.

In regard to this clone: The target antigen is unknown.

The assay was immunoSEQ multiplex PCR, and TCRdb's table has in-frame clones only and misses some. The sample yields over 65,000 clones, 84% seen once. The receptor comes from an adult with an advanced solid tumor such as melanoma, head and neck, liver or kidney cancer. The starting material was CD4+ or CD8+ T cells sorted from blood, obtained in a trial of the OX40 agonist ivuxolimab.

For the CDR3, the DNA is TGCGCCAGCAGCTTGAACGGGGGTAAAAGCAATCAGCCCCAGCATTTT. Encoded protein: CASSLNGGKSNQPQHF. The V gene is TRBV5-1, the J gene TRBJ1-5; the D gene is possibly TRBD1 (5 bases). CDR3 length: 16 residues. Germline CDR1 SGHRS, CDR2 YFSETQ. The ends were cut back, 1 base at V and 1 base at J, with 12 bases in the middle.